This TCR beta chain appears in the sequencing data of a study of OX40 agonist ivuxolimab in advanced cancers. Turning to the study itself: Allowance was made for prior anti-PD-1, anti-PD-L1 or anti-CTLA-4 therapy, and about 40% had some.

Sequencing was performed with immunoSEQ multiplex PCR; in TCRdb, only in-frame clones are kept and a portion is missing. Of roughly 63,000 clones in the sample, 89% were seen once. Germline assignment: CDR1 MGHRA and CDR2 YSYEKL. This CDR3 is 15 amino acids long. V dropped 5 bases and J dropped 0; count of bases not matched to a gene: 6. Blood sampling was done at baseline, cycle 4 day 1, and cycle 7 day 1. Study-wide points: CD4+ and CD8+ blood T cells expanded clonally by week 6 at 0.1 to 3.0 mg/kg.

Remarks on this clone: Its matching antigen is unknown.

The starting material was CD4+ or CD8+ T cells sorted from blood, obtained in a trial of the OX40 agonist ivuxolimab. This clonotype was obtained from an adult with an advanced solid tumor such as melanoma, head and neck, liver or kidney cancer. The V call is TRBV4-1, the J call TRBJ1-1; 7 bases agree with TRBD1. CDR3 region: CASSARQGVNTEAFF. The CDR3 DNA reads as TGCGCCAGCAGCGCGAGACAGGGCGTGAACACTGAAGCTTTCTTT.